This entry lists 20 T cell receptor beta chains sequenced from one sample in a study of blood T cell repertoires in COVID-19. Profiling relied on immunoSEQ multiplex PCR, and the TCRdb table lists in-frame clones only, not all of them. The data contain fewer than 400,000 clones, about 85% of them singletons. The sequenced material came from PBMCs or T cells enriched from blood (not recorded which). The origin of the receptors is a woman aged 25 to 39 who had been exposed to COVID-19.

The V call is TRBV12-3 or TRBV12-4, the J call TRBJ1-5; D remains ambiguous. CDR3 size: 11 residues. V lost 5 bases and J lost 6, with 5 bases in between. For the CDR3, the DNA is TGTGCCAGCAGTCACGGTCAGCCCCAGCATTTT. Protein sequence: CASSHGQPQHF.

The CDR3 bases are TGTGCCAGCAGCTTATCTCGTCTTCAGCCCCAGCATTTT. Translating it yields CASSLSRLQPQHF. This chain uses TRBV7-8 with TRBJ1-5; no reliable D call. CDR3 length: 13 residues. Germline CDR1 SGHVS, CDR2 FQNEAQ. V was trimmed by 2 bases and J by 6 bases, leaving 8 bases between them.

This chain uses TRBV28 with TRBJ2-5; a possible D gene is TRBD2 (6 bases). The CDR3 extends over 15 amino acids. With 1 base removed from V and 1 base from J, the gap between germline ends came to 10 bases. Germline assignment: CDR1 MDHEN and CDR2 SYDVKM. CDR3: CASSLFGTGQETQYF. The CDR3 DNA sequence: TGTGCCAGCAGTTTATTCGGGACTGGCCAAGAGACCCAGTACTTC.

This rearrangement joins TRBV7-2 to TRBJ1-2; 7 nucleotides match TRBD1. Germline assignment: CDR1 SGHTA and CDR2 FQGNSA. V was pared by 2 bases and J by 3 bases, with 3 bases of the junction left unmatched. The CDR3 covers 14 residues. The CDR3 DNA follows: TGTGCCAGCAGCTTATACGACAGGGACTATGGCTACACCTTC. Its translation: CASSLYDRDYGYTF. The full variable domain, completed using reference TRBV7-2 and TRBJ1-2, is GAGVSQSPSNKVTEKGKDVELRCDPISGHTALYWYRQSLGQGLEFLIYFQGNSAPDKSGLPSDRFSAERTGGSVSTLTIQRTQQEDSAVYLCASSLYDRDYGYTFGSGTRLTVV.

The chain employs TRBV28 and TRBJ1-5; perhaps TRBD1 as D (6 bases). Germline V gene sequence: CDR1 MDHEN, CDR2 SYDVKM. V gave up 11 bases and J gave up 0 bases, with 17 bases separating them. The CDR3 extends over 15 amino acids. The CDR3 DNA follows: TGTGCCTCCCGGGACAACTCTTATAGCAATCAGCCCCAGCATTTT. Translating gives CASRDNSYSNQPQHF.

V gene TRBV9 combines with J gene TRBJ2-7, with 7 nucleotides matching TRBD1. Germline values: CDR1 SGDLS, CDR2 YYNGEE. Germline trimming cut 4 bases from V and 5 bases from J; bases unmatched to any gene: 9. The CDR3 has 14 amino acids. The CDR3 here is CASSPRQGHNEQYF. The DNA for the CDR3 is TGTGCCAGCAGCCCTCGACAGGGTCACAACGAGCAGTACTTC.

The chain recombines TRBV5-5 with TRBJ2-7; possible D gene TRBD1, 6 bases. V lost 0 bases to trimming and J lost 3 bases, with 10 bases between them. Germline V gene sequence: CDR1 SGHKS, CDR2 YYEKEE (reference sequence). CDR3 size: 14 residues. The CDR3 DNA reads TGTGCCAGCAGCTTGGCGGACAGCCTCTACGAGCAGTACTTC. Protein product: CASSLADSLYEQYF.

The chain combines TRBV6-5 with TRBJ2-1; 9 bases match TRBD2. With V trimmed by 1 base and J by 7 bases, 5 bases remained unmatched. The CDR3 is made up of 15 amino acids. Per the germline V gene, CDR1 is MNHEY and CDR2 is SVGAGI. The CDR3 DNA sequence: TGTGCCAGCAGTTACTTAAGCGGGAGGAATAATGAGCAGTTCTTC. Its translation: CASSYLSGRNNEQFF.

This clone was seen a single time. J is TRBJ1-5 and V is TRBV15; TRBD1 matches 8 bases. Germline assignment: CDR1 LNHNV and CDR2 YYDKDF (reference sequence). Trimming at V came to 1 base and at J to 1 base, leaving 3 bases not matched to a gene. The length of the CDR3 is 16 residues. DNA for the CDR3: TGTGCCACCAGCAGAGGAGGACAGGGAAGCAATCAGCCCCAGCATTTT. This codes for CATSRGGQGSNQPQHF. Full variable domain (outside the CDR3, taken from reference TRBV15 and TRBJ1-5): DAMVIQNPRYQVTQFGKPVTLSCSQTLNHNVMYWYQQKSSQAPKLLFHYYDKDFNNEADTPDNFQSRRPNTSFCFLDIRSPGLGDTAMYLCATSRGGQGSNQPQHFGDGTRLSIL.

The rearrangement links TRBV6-5 to TRBJ1-1, with TRBD1 as a possible D gene (5 bases). The germline V and J ends were trimmed by 6 bases and 0 bases, with 14 bases remaining between them. CDR1 and CDR2 from the germline V gene are MNHEY and SVGAGI. CDR3 length: 15 residues. The CDR3 spells CASRPRTSLNTEAFF. The DNA for the CDR3 is TGTGCCAGCAGACCACGGACAAGCTTGAACACTGAAGCTTTCTTT.

The chain employs TRBV5-6 and TRBJ1-5; possibly TRBD1 for D (6 bases). CDR3 length: 14 residues. The V gene lost 4 bases and the J gene lost 3 bases, with 11 bases spanning the gap. CDR1 SGHDT and CDR2 YYEEEE come from the germline V gene. CDR3 sequence reads: CASSVGQFNQPQHF. CDR3 bases: TGTGCCAGCAGCGTTGGACAGTTCAATCAGCCCCAGCATTTT.

A remark on this clone: This same CDR3 is encoded by further DNA sequences in the sample. V and J are TRBV11-2 and TRBJ2-7; tentative D call: TRBD2 (6 bases). The germline CDR1 and CDR2 sequences are SGHAT and FQNNGV. This CDR3 region has 13 residues. Trimming stripped 1 base from V and 2 bases from J, with 6 bases between. CDR3 bases: TGTGCCAGCAGCTTAGCGGGGGCCTACGAGCAGTACTTC. This gives the protein CASSLAGAYEQYF.

CDR3 residues: CASSLQGAPTGELFF. The CDR3 DNA follows: TGTGCCAGCAGCTTACAGGGGGCGCCCACCGGGGAGCTGTTTTTT. This rearrangement joins TRBV5-4 to TRBJ2-2, with 9 bases aligning to TRBD1. Germline CDR1 SGHNT, CDR2 YYREEE (reference sequence). Trimming cost V 2 bases and J 4 bases; bases outside gene matches: 3. The CDR3 is 15 residues long.

The chain recombines TRBV28 with TRBJ1-5; TRBD1 aligns across 7 bases. Germline trimming cut 6 bases from V and 2 bases from J; bases unmatched to any gene: 10. This CDR3 is 16 amino acids long. The germline V gene has CDR1 MDHEN and CDR2 SYDVKM. The CDR3 reads CASSRKQGYGNQPQHF. CDR3 in DNA: TGTGCCAGCAGCCGAAAACAGGGGTACGGCAATCAGCCCCAGCATTTT.

The chain couples TRBV30 to TRBJ1-2; the D is unclear. V was cut by 7 bases and J by 8 bases, with 17 bases left in between. The CDR3 is 12 amino acids. CDR1 is GTSNPN and CDR2 is SVGIG in the germline V gene (reference sequence). DNA for the CDR3: TGTGCCTACTACTCGGATAGGTTCGGCTACACCTTC. It translates to CAYYSDRFGYTF.

This chain links TRBV10-3 with TRBJ1-1; D might be TRBD1 (5 bases). This CDR3 contains 13 residues. The germline gives CDR1 ENHRY, CDR2 SYGVKD. Trimming took 6 bases from V and 1 from J, leaving 9 bases between them. In nucleotides, the CDR3 is TGTGCCATCAGCCGTGACAGGAACACTGAAGCTTTCTTT. Amino acid sequence: CAISRDRNTEAFF.

The CDR3 DNA is TGTGCCAGCGGGGGCAGACCCCTCCACTTT. It yields the protein CASGGRPLHF. The gene calls are TRBV28 and TRBJ1-6; the D gene is possibly TRBD1 (6 bases). The V and J ends lost 8 bases and 12 bases respectively, with 8 bases between them. The CDR3 length is 10 residues. The germline V gene encodes CDR1 MDHEN and CDR2 SYDVKM. The full variable domain, in which reference TRBV28 and TRBJ1-6 provide the parts outside the CDR3, is DVKVTQSSRYLVKRTGEKVFLECVQDMDHENMFWYRQDPGLGLRLIYFSYDVKMKEKGDIPEGYSVSREKKERFSLILESASTNQTSMYLCASGGRPLHFGNGTRLTVT.

This chain uses TRBV24-1 with TRBJ1-5; D not resolved. The germline V and J ends were trimmed by 1 base and 3 bases, with 12 bases remaining between them. Looked up from germline, CDR1 is KGHDR and CDR2 is SFDVKD. The CDR3 is 16 residues long. The CDR3 sequence is CATSDFRHGSNQPQHF. In DNA form, the CDR3 reads TGTGCCACCAGTGATTTCCGTCACGGTTCCAATCAGCCCCAGCATTTT.

This chain uses TRBV28 with TRBJ1-2; no reliable D call. V lost 2 bases and J lost 4, with 5 bases in between. The CDR3 totals 12 residues. Germline V gene lookup returns CDR1 MDHEN and CDR2 SYDVKM. CDR3 sequence: CASSLVSYGYTF. CDR3 DNA sequence: TGTGCCAGCAGTTTAGTCAGCTATGGCTACACCTTC.

The rearrangement joins TRBV30 to TRBJ1-5; D ambiguous. The CDR3 runs 13 residues. Per germline, CDR1 GTSNPN and CDR2 SVGIG (reference sequence). The V gene lost 4 bases and the J gene lost 4 bases, with 11 bases spanning the gap. The CDR3 reads CAWNPGGNQPQHF. The CDR3 DNA reads as TGTGCCTGGAACCCAGGCGGGAATCAGCCCCAGCATTTT.